This record concerns one T cell receptor (beta chain) sequence. At one boundary the junction diverges from the germline segment, which might be a read error. The data originate from a study of CD8+ T cells in alopecia areata. Study at large: Tofacitinib was taken orally by treated patients, and the dose was 5 to 10 mg twice daily.

Sequencing templates came from extracted RNA that was reverse transcribed into cDNA. Clones were sequenced by immunoSEQ multiplex PCR, and TCRdb holds only the in-frame ones, with some missing. The table includes some 180,000 clones, 50% to 70% detected once. The CDR3 runs to 11 residues. Per germline, CDR1 SGHDN and CDR2 FVKESK. This TCR was sampled from a human donor with alopecia areata. The chain uses TRBV14 and TRBJ1-1; D gene unclear. The sample consisted of CD4+ T cells sorted from blood, taken at week 0. CDR3 DNA: TGTGCCAGCAGACAAGGGTTTGAAGCTTTCTTT. It specifies CASRQGFEAFF.